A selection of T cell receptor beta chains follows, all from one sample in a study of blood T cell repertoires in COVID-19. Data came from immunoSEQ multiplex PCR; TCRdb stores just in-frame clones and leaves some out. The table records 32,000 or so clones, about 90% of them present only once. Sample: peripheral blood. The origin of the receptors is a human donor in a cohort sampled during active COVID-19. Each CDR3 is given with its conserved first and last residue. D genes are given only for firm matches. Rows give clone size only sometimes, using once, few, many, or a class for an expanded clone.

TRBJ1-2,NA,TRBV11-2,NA,CASSLAGSHGYTF,TGTGCCAGCAGCTTAGCGGGGTCTCATGGCTACACCTTC
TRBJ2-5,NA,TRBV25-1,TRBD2,CASSDSLAGVETQYF,TGTGCCAGCAGTGATTCCCTAGCGGGAGTGGAGACCCAGTACTTC
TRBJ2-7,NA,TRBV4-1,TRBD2,CASSQASGGSYEQYF,TGCGCCAGCAGCCAAGCTAGCGGGGGCTCCTACGAGCAGTACTTC
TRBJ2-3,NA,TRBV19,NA,CASSIGGVSTQYF,TGTGCCAGTAGTATAGGGGGAGTAAGTACGCAGTATTTT
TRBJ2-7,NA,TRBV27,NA,CASSLLGQGTDEQYF,TGTGCCAGCAGTTTATTGGGCCAGGGGACCGACGAGCAGTACTTC
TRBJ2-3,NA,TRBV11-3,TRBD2,CASSPGLARANTQYF,TGTGCCAGCAGCCCGGGACTAGCGAGAGCCAATACGCAGTATTTT
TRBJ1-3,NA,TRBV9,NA,CASSAWRGTLSGNTIYF,TGTGCCAGCAGCGCTTGGAGGGGCACACTCTCTGGAAACACCATATATTTT
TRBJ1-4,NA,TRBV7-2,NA,CASSSRAGVNEKLFF,TGTGCCAGCAGCTCGCGGGCAGGGGTTAATGAAAAACTGTTTTTT
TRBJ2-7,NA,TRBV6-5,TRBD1,CASSSRTGSDEQYF,TGTGCCAGCAGTTCCAGGACAGGGTCCGACGAGCAGTACTTC
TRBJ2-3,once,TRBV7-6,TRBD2,CASSLGALADTDTQYF,TGTGCCAGCAGCTTAGGTGCCCTAGCGGACACAGATACGCAGTATTTT
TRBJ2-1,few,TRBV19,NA,CASSTRSYNEQFF,TGTGCCAGTAGTACCCGGTCTTACAATGAGCAGTTCTTC
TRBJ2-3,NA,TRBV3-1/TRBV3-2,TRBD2,CASSQLLAGAGDTQYF,TGTGCCAGCAGCCAGTTACTAGCGGGAGCTGGCGATACGCAGTATTTT
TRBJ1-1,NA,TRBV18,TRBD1,CASSLGQGATEAFF,TGTGCCAGCTCCCTTGGACAGGGGGCTACTGAAGCTTTCTTT
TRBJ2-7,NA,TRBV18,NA,CASSPGAPYEQYF,TGTGCCAGCTCACCAGGGGCCCCCTACGAGCAGTACTTC
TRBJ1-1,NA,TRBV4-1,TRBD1,CASSPGGGSTEAFF,TGCGCCAGCAGCCCAGGGGGTGGGAGCACTGAAGCTTTCTTT
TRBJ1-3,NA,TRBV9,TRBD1,CASSAGGGNTIYF,TGTGCCAGCAGCGCAGGGGGTGGAAACACCATATATTTT
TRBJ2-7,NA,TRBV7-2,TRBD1,CASSPDRGLDEQYF,TGTGCCAGCAGCCCGGACAGGGGATTGGACGAGCAGTACTTC
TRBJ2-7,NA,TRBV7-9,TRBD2,CASSLAGTSGPLLQQYF,TGTGCCAGCAGCTTAGCCGGGACTAGCGGACCGCTACTTCAGCAGTACTTC
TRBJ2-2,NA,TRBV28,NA,CASSLDGSRTGELFF,TGTGCCAGCAGTTTAGACGGATCTAGGACCGGGGAGCTGTTTTTT
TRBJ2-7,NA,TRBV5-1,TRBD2,CASSLSGIAYEQYF,TGCGCCAGCAGCCTCAGCGGGATTGCGTACGAGCAGTACTTC
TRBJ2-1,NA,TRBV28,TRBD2,CQTHQGGGDEQFF,TGTCAGACCCACCAAGGCGGGGGGGATGAGCAGTTCTTC
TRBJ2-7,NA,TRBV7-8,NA,CASSLVPGALYEQYF,TGTGCCAGCAGCTTAGTTCCAGGCGCACTCTACGAGCAGTACTTC
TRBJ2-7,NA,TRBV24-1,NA,CATSDAGRSLGEQYF,TGTGCCACCAGTGATGCGGGACGATCTTTAGGAGAGCAGTACTTC
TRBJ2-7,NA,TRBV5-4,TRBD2,CASARPGGNGEQYF,TGTGCCAGCGCCCGGCCGGGGGGGAATGGCGAGCAGTACTTC
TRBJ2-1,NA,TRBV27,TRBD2,CASSVLAGGNEQFF,TGTGCCAGCAGTGTCCTAGCGGGAGGGAATGAGCAGTTCTTC
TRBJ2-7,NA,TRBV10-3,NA,CAISESGGAGSYEQYF,TGTGCCATCAGTGAGTCAGGAGGGGCCGGCTCCTACGAGCAGTACTTC
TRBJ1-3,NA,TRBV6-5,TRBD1,CASSSDRGNTIYF,TGTGCCAGCAGCTCCGACAGGGGCAACACCATATATTTT
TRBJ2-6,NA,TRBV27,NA,CASSAYVLASGANVLTF,TGTGCCAGCAGTGCATATGTCCTAGCCTCTGGGGCCAACGTCCTGACTTTC
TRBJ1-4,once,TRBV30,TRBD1,CAWSAGQGNEKLFF,TGTGCCTGGAGTGCAGGACAGGGGAATGAAAAACTGTTTTTT
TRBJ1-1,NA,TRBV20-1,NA,CSASKGEAEAFF,TGCAGTGCTAGTAAGGGAGAAGCTGAAGCTTTCTTT
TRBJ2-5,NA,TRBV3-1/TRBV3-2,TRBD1,CASSHRKAGTEQETQYF,TGTGCCAGCAGCCACCGAAAGGCCGGGACAGAACAAGAGACCCAGTACTTC
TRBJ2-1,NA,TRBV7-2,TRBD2,CASSLGTSGGQGEQFF,TGTGCCAGCAGCTTAGGTACTAGCGGGGGACAGGGTGAGCAGTTCTTC
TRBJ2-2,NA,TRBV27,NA,CASSRGLRTGELFF,TGTGCCAGCAGTCGCGGACTCAGAACCGGGGAGCTGTTTTTT
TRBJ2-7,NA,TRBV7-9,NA,CASSTATRYEQYF,TGTGCCAGCAGCACCGCGACAAGGTACGAGCAGTACTTC
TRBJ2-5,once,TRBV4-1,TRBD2,CASSQDSGAGQETQYF,TGCGCCAGCAGCCAAGACAGCGGGGCCGGCCAAGAGACCCAGTACTTC
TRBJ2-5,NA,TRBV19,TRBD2,CASSSSGLAETQYF,TGTGCCAGTAGCTCGAGCGGACTAGCTGAGACCCAGTACTTC
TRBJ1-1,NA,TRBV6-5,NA,CASRPWEGSAFF,TGTGCCAGCAGGCCCTGGGAGGGCTCGGCTTTCTTT
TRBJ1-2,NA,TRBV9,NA,CASSQDILGSYGYTF,TGTGCCAGCAGCCAGGACATCTTGGGGTCCTATGGCTACACCTTC
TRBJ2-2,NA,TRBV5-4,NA,CASSLVGRTGELFF,TGTGCCAGCAGCTTGGTTGGTAGAACCGGGGAGCTGTTTTTT
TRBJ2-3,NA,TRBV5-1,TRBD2,CASSPQAGAGDTQYF,TGCGCCAGCAGCCCCCAAGCGGGAGCGGGAGATACGCAGTATTTT
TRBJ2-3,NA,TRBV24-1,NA,CATSDSPSGRTDTQYF,TGTGCCACCAGTGATTCACCATCCGGGAGAACAGATACGCAGTATTTT